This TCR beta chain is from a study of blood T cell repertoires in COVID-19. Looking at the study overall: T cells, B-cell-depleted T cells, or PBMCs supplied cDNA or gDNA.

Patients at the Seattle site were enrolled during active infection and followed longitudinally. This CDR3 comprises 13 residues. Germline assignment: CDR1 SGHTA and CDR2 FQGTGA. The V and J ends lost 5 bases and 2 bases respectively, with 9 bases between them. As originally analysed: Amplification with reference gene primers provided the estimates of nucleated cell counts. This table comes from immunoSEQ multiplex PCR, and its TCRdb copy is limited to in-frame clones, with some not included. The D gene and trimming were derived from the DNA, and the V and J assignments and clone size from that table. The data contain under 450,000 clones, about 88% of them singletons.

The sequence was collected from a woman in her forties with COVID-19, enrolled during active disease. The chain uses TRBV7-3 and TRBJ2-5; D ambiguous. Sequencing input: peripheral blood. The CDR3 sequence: CASSRTPQETQYF. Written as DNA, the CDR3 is TGTGCCAGCAGCCGAACACCGCAAGAGACCCAGTACTTC.